Reported below is one T cell receptor (beta chain). Here immunoSEQ multiplex PCR was the method, and the copy in TCRdb shows in-frame clones only, minus some. This sample has about 110,000 clones; around 85% occur once, and the top ten carry 4% to 5%. This record belongs to a study of T cell responses to AZD1222 COVID-19 vaccine. This sample comprised peripheral blood, obtained on day 0 of AZD1222 vaccination. The receptor was derived from an adult in good health.

This CDR3 reads CASSQDGGLSGANVLTF. CDR3 nucleotide sequence: TGTGCCAGCAGTCAAGACGGAGGTCTCTCTGGGGCCAACGTCCTGACTTTC. The rearrangement links TRBV7-2 to TRBJ2-6; D possibly corresponds to TRBD2 (5 bases). Trimming left V 6 bases short and J 0 bases short, with 15 bases between. The CDR3 length is 17 residues. In germline, CDR1 is SGHTA, CDR2 FQGNSA.